Following are 10 T cell receptor beta chains from one sample sequenced in a study of regulatory T cells in long-lasting Graves disease. CDR3-region Arm-PCR and iRepertoire HTBI primers produced the TCR beta libraries. TCRdb reanalysed the multiplex PCR reads using MiXCR and keeps one entry per CDR3 protein. The sample includes fewer than 400,000 distinct CDR3 sequences, less than 25% of them seen just once. The time point was: persistent/refractory GD, antithyroid drugs over 5 years with positive TRAb. Generation of the TCR library employed RNA extracted from PBMCs. This sample comprised peripheral blood mononuclear cells (PBMCs), obtained when the disease was refractory, from a patient treated with antithyroid drugs. All receptors derive from a female donor with Graves disease.

A note on this clonotype: A much larger clone is a single base away; this may be a read error. The chain is built from TRBV28 and TRBJ1-2; D not resolved. Germline V gives CDR1 MDHEN, CDR2 SYDVKM. The CDR3 totals 13 residues. Trimming left V 6 bases short and J 8 bases short, with 16 bases between. CDR3 amino acids: CASRRREGVGYTF. CDR3 sequence (DNA): TGTGCCAGCAGAAGACGGGAGGGCGTAGGCTACACCTTC.

In this sample, this clonotype turned up a few times. The CDR3 bases are TGTGCCAGCAGCGTAGGCACGAGCAATCAGCCCCAGCATTTT. This gives the protein CASSVGTSNQPQHF. The gene calls are TRBV9 and TRBJ1-5; D remains unclear. CDR1 is SGDLS, CDR2 YYNGEE, per germline. The CDR3 has 14 amino acids. V was trimmed by 0 bases and J by 1 base, leaving 5 bases between them.

This clonotype appeared a few times. This chain uses TRBV7-9 with TRBJ1-2; 7 nucleotides match TRBD1. Germline V gene data show CDR1 as SEHNR and CDR2 as FQNEAQ (reference sequence). V dropped 8 bases and J dropped 4; count of bases not matched to a gene: 10. The CDR3 has 14 amino acids. The CDR3 coding sequence is TGTGCCAGCTTTGAGGGGGCTGGACCCTATGGCTACACCTTC. The encoded protein is CASFEGAGPYGYTF.

This clonotype was detected a few times. V gene TRBV18 combines with J gene TRBJ2-3; D is uncertain. Trimming shortened V by 3 bases and J by 1 base, and 5 bases separated the two germline ends. Germline CDR1 and CDR2: KGHSH and LQKENI. The CDR3 has 13 amino acids. As DNA, the CDR3 is TGTGCCAGCTCACCGGACGGCACAGATACGCAGTATTTT. As protein: CASSPDGTDTQYF. Supplemented by reference TRBV18 and TRBJ2-3, the full variable domain reads NAGVMQNPRHLVRRRGQEARLRCSPMKGHSHVYWYRQLPEEGLKFMVYLQKENIIDESGMPKERFSAEFPKEGPSILRIQQVVRGDSAAYFCASSPDGTDTQYFGPGTRLTVL.

This clonotype has a count of ten or more. J is TRBJ2-7 and V is TRBV6-5; D is ambiguous. The V gene's germline CDR1 is MNHEY and CDR2 SVGAGI. This CDR3 is built from 10 residues. V was clipped by 1 base and J by 5 bases, with 0 bases between them. The CDR3 DNA sequence: TGTGCCAGCAGTTACTACGAGCAGTACTTC. It yields the protein CASSYYEQYF.

In DNA, the CDR3 is TGTGCCACCAGCGGACGGGGACAGCCCCAGCATTTT. This sequence encodes CATSGRGQPQHF. This sequence joins TRBV15 and TRBJ1-5; unclear D gene. V was shortened by 5 bases and J by 7 bases, with 9 bases between the two germline ends. CDR3 length: 12 residues. Germline CDR1 and CDR2: LNHNV and YYDKDF (reference sequence).

CDR3 protein: CASRQPTSYEQYF. The CDR3 DNA is TGTGCCAGCAGACAACCTACTAGTTACGAGCAGTACTTC. This chain joins TRBV7-2 and TRBJ2-7; TRBD2 is a possible D gene (5 bases). CDR1 is SGHTA and CDR2 is FQGNSA in the germline V gene. The V end lost 6 bases, the J end lost 4 bases, and 13 bases lay between the germline ends. The CDR3 covers 13 residues.

This clonotype occurred many times. V is TRBV2 and J is TRBJ1-2; D is perhaps TRBD1 (6 bases). The CDR3 loop spans 12 amino acids. Trimming removed 7 bases at V and 7 bases at J, with 13 bases between. From germline, CDR1 is SNHLY and CDR2 FYNNEI. CDR3 residues: CASTLQGLGYTF. The CDR3 DNA reads TGTGCCAGCACCTTACAGGGTCTTGGCTACACCTTC.

In its sample, this clonotype was seen many times. The chain joins TRBV27 to TRBJ2-4; a possible D gene is TRBD1 (6 bases). Trimming took 5 bases from V and 0 from J, leaving 14 bases between them. This CDR3 contains 16 residues. Germline values: CDR1 MNHEY, CDR2 SMNVEV (reference sequence). Here the CDR3 reads CASSEQGQLAKNIQYF. DNA of the CDR3: TGTGCCAGCAGTGAACAGGGCCAGCTAGCCAAAAACATTCAGTACTTC.

This clonotype came up many times. This chain joins TRBV12-3 or TRBV12-4 and TRBJ1-2; D unresolved. Trimming took off 1 base at V and 4 bases at J, with 7 bases between the two ends. The CDR3 spans 13 residues. The CDR3 region has the DNA TGTGCCAGCAGTTTAGACAGTTTCTATGGCTACACCTTC. Translation: CASSLDSFYGYTF.